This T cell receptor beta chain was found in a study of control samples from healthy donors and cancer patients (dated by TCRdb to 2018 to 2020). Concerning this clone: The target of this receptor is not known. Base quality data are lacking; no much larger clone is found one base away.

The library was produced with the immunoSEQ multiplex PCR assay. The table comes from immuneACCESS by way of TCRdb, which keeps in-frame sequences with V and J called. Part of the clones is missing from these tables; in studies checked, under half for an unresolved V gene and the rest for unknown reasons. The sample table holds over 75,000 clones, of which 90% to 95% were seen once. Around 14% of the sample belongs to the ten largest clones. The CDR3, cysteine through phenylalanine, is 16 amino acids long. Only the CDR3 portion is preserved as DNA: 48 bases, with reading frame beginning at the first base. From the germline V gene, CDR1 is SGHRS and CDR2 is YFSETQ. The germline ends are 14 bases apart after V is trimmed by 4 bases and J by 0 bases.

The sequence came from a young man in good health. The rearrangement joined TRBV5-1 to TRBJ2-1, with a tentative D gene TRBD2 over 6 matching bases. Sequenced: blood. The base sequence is TGCGCCAGCAGCCTCACGCGGGGTACCTCCTACAATGAGCAGTTCTTC. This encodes CASSLTRGTSYNEQFF.